This T cell receptor beta chain comes out of a study of blood T cell repertoires in COVID-19. Study-wide background: Both acute and convalescent COVID-19 samples were obtained from the United States, Italy and Spain. PBMCs, B-cell-depleted T cells, or T cells were the source of the cDNA or gDNA that made up the material.

Participants had their cohort set by participant-reported clinical history. Germline V gene lookup returns CDR1 MNHEY and CDR2 SMNVEV (reference sequence). V was pared by 4 bases and J by 6 bases, with 9 bases between. The CDR3 totals 13 residues. Assay used: immunoSEQ multiplex PCR; TCRdb lists only in-frame clones, some missing. The table includes about 220,000 clones, about four fifths detected once. This TCR came from a woman aged 40 to 49 with acute COVID-19. The chain recombines TRBV27 with TRBJ2-2; a possible D gene is TRBD2 (6 bases). The specimen sequenced was PBMCs or T cells enriched from blood (not recorded which). The DNA of the CDR3 is TGTGCCAGCAGTTATTCGGGGGCCGGGGAGCTGTTTTTT. It specifies CASSYSGAGELFF.